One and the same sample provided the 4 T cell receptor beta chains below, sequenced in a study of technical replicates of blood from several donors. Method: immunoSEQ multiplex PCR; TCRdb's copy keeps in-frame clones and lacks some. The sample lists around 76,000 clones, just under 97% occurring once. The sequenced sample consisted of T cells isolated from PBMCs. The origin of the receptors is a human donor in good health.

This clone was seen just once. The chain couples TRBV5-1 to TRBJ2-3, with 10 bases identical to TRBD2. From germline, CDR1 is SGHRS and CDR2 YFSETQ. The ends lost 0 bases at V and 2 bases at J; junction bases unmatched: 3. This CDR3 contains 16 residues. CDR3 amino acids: CASSLVSGGTTDTQYF. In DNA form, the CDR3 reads TGCGCCAGCAGCTTGGTTAGCGGGGGGACCACAGATACGCAGTATTTT.

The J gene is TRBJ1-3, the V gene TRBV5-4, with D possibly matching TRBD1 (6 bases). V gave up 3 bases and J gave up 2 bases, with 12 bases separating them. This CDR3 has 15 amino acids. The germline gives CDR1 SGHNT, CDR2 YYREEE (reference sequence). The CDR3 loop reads CASSSRQATGNTIYF. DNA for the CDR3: TGTGCCAGCAGCTCAAGACAGGCCACTGGAAACACCATATATTTT.

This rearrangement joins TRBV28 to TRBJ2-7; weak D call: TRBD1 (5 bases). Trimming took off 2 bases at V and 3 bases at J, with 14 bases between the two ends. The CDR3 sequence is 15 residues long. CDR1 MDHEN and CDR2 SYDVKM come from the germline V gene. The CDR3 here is CASSLALDNLYEQYF. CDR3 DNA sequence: TGTGCCAGCAGTTTAGCTCTGGACAATCTCTACGAGCAGTACTTC.

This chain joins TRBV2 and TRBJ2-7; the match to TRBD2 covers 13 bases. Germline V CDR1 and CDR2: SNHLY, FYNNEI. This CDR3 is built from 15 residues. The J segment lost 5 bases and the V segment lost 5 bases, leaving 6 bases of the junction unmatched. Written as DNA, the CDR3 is TGTGCCAGCAGTACTAGCGGGGGGGGCATAAACGAGCAGTACTTC. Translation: CASSTSGGGINEQYF.